This T cell receptor beta chain was recorded in a study of vaccination and CD4 T cells after COVID-19. An Oncomine TCR Beta short-read assay was used to sequence the DNA from cultured CD4+ T cells. TCRdb re-called the PCR reads through MiXCR, storing one row per CDR3 protein. The table lists about 13,000 distinct CDR3 sequences, about 74% of them singletons. The CDR3 is 16 residues long. V shed 0 bases and J shed 0 bases, with 10 bases lying between them. CDR1 is SGHVS and CDR2 is FQNEAQ in the germline V gene. Note on this clonotype: The antigen remains undetermined.

The treatment denotes: approximately 9-day PBMC culture with coronavirus spike peptide pools or control peptides (ViraFEST assay). This sequence joins TRBV7-8 and TRBJ2-3; D unclear. Sequencing was performed on CD4+ T cells from blood, cultured in vitro, taken after SARS-CoV-2 vaccination. The clonotype comes from a human donor who received a COVID-19 vaccine. CDR3 region: CASSLASGWSTDTQYF. The CDR3 DNA sequence: TGTGCCAGCAGCTTAGCTTCGGGTTGGAGCACAGATACGCAGTATTTT.